The 19 T cell receptor beta chains below were found in one sample sequenced in a study of blood T cell repertoires in COVID-19. Method: immunoSEQ multiplex PCR; TCRdb's copy keeps in-frame clones and lacks some. The sample records roughly 250,000 clones, roughly 90% being singletons. Sequencing used peripheral blood. The receptors derive from a man aged 55-75 years who had recovered from COVID-19.

This clone was detected only a few times. The chain carries TRBV7-9 and TRBJ2-2; weak D call: TRBD2 (6 bases). From germline, CDR1 is SEHNR and CDR2 FQNEAQ (reference sequence). The CDR3 totals 14 residues. V dropped 5 bases and J dropped 0 bases, with 7 bases sitting between them. CDR3 loop: CASSRGANTGELFF. CDR3 nucleotides: TGTGCCAGCAGCCGCGGGGCGAACACCGGGGAGCTGTTTTTT.

This clone was recorded once. The V and J genes are TRBV6-5 and TRBJ2-5; 8 bases line up with TRBD2. This CDR3 spans 13 amino acids. Germline-derived CDR1 and CDR2 are MNHEY and SVGAGI. J gave up 4 bases and V 7 bases, and 5 bases lay outside the gene matches. In DNA, the CDR3 is TGTGCCAGCAAGGGACTAGGACGAGAGACCCAGTACTTC. Translating gives CASKGLGRETQYF.

This clone was counted once. The chain carries TRBV28 and TRBJ2-6, with D possibly matching TRBD2 (5 bases). The V end lost 6 bases, the J end lost 0 bases, and 9 bases lay between the germline ends. The length of the CDR3 is 15 residues. Germline CDR1 reads MDHEN; CDR2 reads SYDVKM. The CDR3 loop reads CASRGVNSGANVLTF. The DNA of the CDR3 is TGTGCCAGCAGGGGAGTCAACTCTGGGGCCAACGTCCTGACTTTC. Filled out from reference TRBV28 and TRBJ2-6, the complete variable domain reads DVKVTQSSRYLVKRTGEKVFLECVQDMDHENMFWYRQDPGLGLRLIYFSYDVKMKEKGDIPEGYSVSREKKERFSLILESASTNQTSMYLCASRGVNSGANVLTFGAGSRLTVL.

This chain links TRBV5-1 with TRBJ1-4; 8 positions match TRBD1. There are 15 residues in the CDR3. Germline CDR1 and CDR2: SGHRS and YFSETQ. Trimming took 4 bases from V and 0 from J; bases not matched to a gene: 2. The CDR3 loop reads CASSGGQATNEKLFF. The CDR3 region has the DNA TGCGCCAGCAGCGGGGGACAGGCAACTAATGAAAAACTGTTTTTT.

As to this clone: One end of the junction varies from germline; a read error may be responsible. V gene TRBV5-1 combines with J gene TRBJ1-2; tentatively, D is TRBD1 (5 bases). CDR3 length: 15 amino acids. Germline V gene data show CDR1 as SGHRS and CDR2 as YFSETQ. DNA of the CDR3: TGCACCAGCAGCTCAAACCGCGGGGCGACCTATGGCTACACCTTC. Translated: CTSSSNRGATYGYTF.

This chain links TRBV27 with TRBJ2-5, with 8 bases lining up with TRBD1. The V gene's germline CDR1 is MNHEY and CDR2 SMNVEV (reference sequence). The J segment lost 4 bases and the V segment lost 6 bases, leaving 10 bases of the junction unmatched. The CDR3 length is 15 residues. In nucleotides, the CDR3 is TGTGCCAGCAGGAGACAGGGGCTCGGGAGAGAGACCCAGTACTTC. Translation gives CASRRQGLGRETQYF.

V is TRBV5-1 and J is TRBJ2-3; D is possibly TRBD2 (5 bases). The germline gives CDR1 SGHRS, CDR2 YFSETQ. The CDR3 contains 14 residues. Between the trimmed V and J ends, which lost 4 bases and 2 bases, there was a span of 11 bases. The CDR3 DNA reads as TGCGCCAGCAGCCCGGCGGACTCCACAGATACGCAGTATTTT. Its translation: CASSPADSTDTQYF. Filled out from reference TRBV5-1 and TRBJ2-3, the complete variable domain reads KAGVTQTPRYLIKTRGQQVTLSCSPISGHRSVSWYQQTPGQGLQFLFEYFSETQRNKGNFPGRFSGRQFSNSRSEMNVSTLELGDSALYLCASSPADSTDTQYFGPGTRLTVL.

This sequence joins TRBV6-6 and TRBJ1-1; 8 bases fit TRBD1. CDR3 length: 15 residues. The V segment lost 5 bases and the J segment 0 bases; nucleotides outside the gene matches: 5. Germline CDR1 is MNHNY and CDR2 is SVGAGI (reference sequence). CDR3 residues: CASSEDRAMNTEAFF. CDR3 DNA sequence: TGTGCCAGCAGTGAGGACAGGGCCATGAACACTGAAGCTTTCTTT.

This chain connects TRBV19 to TRBJ2-5, with TRBD2 matching 9 bases. The J segment lost 4 bases and the V segment lost 5 bases, leaving 8 bases of the junction unmatched. This CDR3 region has 15 residues. CDR1 is LNHDA, CDR2 SQIVND, per germline (reference sequence). CDR3 region: CASSVGVAGVETQYF. The DNA of the CDR3 is TGTGCCAGTAGTGTCGGTGTAGCGGGGGTAGAGACCCAGTACTTC.

This clone showed up just a few times. The V gene is TRBV20-1, the J gene TRBJ2-7; D is unresolved. Germline V CDR1 and CDR2: DFQATT, SNEGSKA (reference sequence). The CDR3 covers 11 residues. Trimming removed 0 bases at V and 7 bases at J, with 7 bases between. The CDR3 DNA follows: TGCAGTGCTAGAGATTGGAGAGAGCAGTACTTC. Its protein is CSARDWREQYF.

V gene TRBV9 combines with J gene TRBJ1-2, with 8 bases matching TRBD1. CDR3 length: 15 amino acids. V lost 3 bases and J lost 4; bases outside the gene matches: 8. CDR1 and CDR2 from the germline V gene are SGDLS and YYNGEE. CDR3 nucleotides: TGTGCCAGCAGCGCAACCCAGGGGGCGGGCTATGGCTACACCTTC. This gives the protein CASSATQGAGYGYTF.

This chain uses TRBV2 with TRBJ2-2; D might be TRBD1 (6 bases). The CDR3 runs to 13 residues. With 6 bases removed from V and 5 bases from J, the gap between germline ends came to 10 bases. Germline V gives CDR1 SNHLY, CDR2 FYNNEI. Here the CDR3 reads CASRNRDTGELFF. Here the CDR3 DNA reads TGTGCCAGCAGGAACAGGGATACCGGGGAGCTGTTTTTT.

The V call is TRBV2, the J call TRBJ1-3; D might be TRBD1 (6 bases). The CDR3 totals 14 residues. The germline CDR1 and CDR2 sequences are SNHLY and FYNNEI. V dropped 8 bases and J dropped 0 bases, with 11 bases sitting between them. This chain's CDR3 is CASRDKYSGNTIYF. CDR3 nucleotide sequence: TGTGCCAGCCGGGACAAATACTCTGGAAACACCATATATTTT.

The chain is built from TRBV24-1 and TRBJ1-2; 9 nucleotides line up with TRBD1. Germline V CDR1 and CDR2: KGHDR, SFDVKD. With V trimmed by 3 bases and J by 8 bases, 9 bases remained unmatched. CDR3 length equals 15 residues. In DNA, the CDR3 is TGTGCCACCAGTGATCGTACAGGGGGCCGTGGGGGCTACACCTTC. Its protein is CATSDRTGGRGGYTF.

CDR3 coding DNA: TGTGCCAGTAGTACTACAGGGGCCTATGGCTACACCTTC. It is translated as CASSTTGAYGYTF. The rearrangement links TRBV19 to TRBJ1-2; 7 bases fit TRBD1. V trimming: 4 bases; J trimming: 4 bases; junction bases outside the gene matches: 3. The CDR3 contains 13 residues. Per the germline V gene, CDR1 is LNHDA and CDR2 is SQIVND (reference sequence).

The chain couples TRBV5-4 to TRBJ1-2, with D maybe TRBD1 (6 bases). The germline V gene encodes CDR1 SGHNT and CDR2 YYREEE (reference sequence). The CDR3 length is 14 residues. With 4 bases removed from V and 4 bases from J, the gap between germline ends came to 14 bases. This CDR3 reads CASSPPGTTYGYTF. CDR3 in DNA: TGTGCCAGCAGCCCACCCGGGACAACCTATGGCTACACCTTC.

V usage is TRBV3-1 (or the pseudogene TRBV3-2) and J usage is TRBJ1-4; D is unclear. CDR1 and CDR2 (germline): LGHDT, YNNKEL (reference sequence). The V gene lost 1 base and the J gene lost 6 bases, with 9 bases spanning the gap. The CDR3 has 14 residues. In DNA, the CDR3 is TGTGCCAGCAGCCAAGTGTACGCGGATGAAAAACTGTTTTTT. Translation: CASSQVYADEKLFF.

The CDR3 coding sequence is TGTGCCAGCAGTTACGAAAGCACCTATGAGCAGTTCTTC. Its protein product is CASSYESTYEQFF. The chain recombines TRBV6-6 with TRBJ2-1; no reliable D call. The germline V and J ends were trimmed by 2 bases and 8 bases, with 10 bases remaining between them. Germline V CDR1 and CDR2: MNHNY, SVGAGI (reference sequence). The CDR3 runs 13 residues.

The chain links TRBV10-3 to TRBJ2-3; 7 nucleotides align to TRBD1. The CDR3 is 15 amino acids. From germline, CDR1 is ENHRY and CDR2 SYGVKD. Trimming at V came to 5 bases and at J to 2 bases, leaving 7 bases not matched to a gene. For the CDR3, the DNA is TGTGCCATCAGTTCCGGACAGGCGAACACAGATACGCAGTATTTT. Translating it yields CAISSGQANTDTQYF.